These T cell receptor beta chains were read from a single sample in a study of blood T cell repertoires in COVID-19. Generated by immunoSEQ multiplex PCR, the TCRdb table keeps only in-frame clones and is missing some. The sample has over 70,000 clones, roughly 90% seen once. The sample comprised peripheral blood. The receptor set was obtained from a human donor in a cohort sampled during active COVID-19. CDR3s include the opening cysteine and the closing phenylalanine or tryptophan. Fields, in order: D gene, J gene, clone size, CDR3 length, V gene, CDR3 protein, CDR3 DNA. A D gene is named only where the DNA matches it firmly. Where a row states a size, it is once, few, many or the class of an expanded clone; other rows omit it.

>-|TRBJ2-2|-|16|TRBV2
CASRPMDRANTGELFF
TGTGCCAGCAGGCCGATGGACAGAGCTAACACCGGGGAGCTGTTTTTT
>TRBD1|TRBJ1-1|-|15|TRBV6-2/TRBV6-3
CASSYRGQGHTEAFF
TGTGCCAGCAGTTACCGCGGACAGGGGCACACTGAAGCTTTCTTT
>-|TRBJ1-2|-|13|TRBV9
CASSVDGNYGYTF
TGTGCCAGCAGCGTAGACGGGAACTATGGCTACACCTTC
>-|TRBJ2-3|-|12|TRBV6-6
CAINRERDTQYF
TGTGCCATCAATCGGGAGAGGGATACGCAGTATTTT
>-|TRBJ1-1|-|14|TRBV28
CASKGRDTAEEAFF
TGTGCCAGCAAGGGCCGGGACACCGCCGAGGAAGCTTTCTTT
>TRBD1|TRBJ1-1|-|14|TRBV24-1
CATSDNRGEPEAFF
TGTGCCACCAGTGACAACAGGGGGGAGCCTGAAGCTTTCTTT
>TRBD1|TRBJ2-1|-|15|TRBV4-3
CASSRAGTGDNEQFF
TGCGCCAGCAGCCGAGCCGGGACAGGGGACAATGAGCAGTTCTTC
>TRBD2|TRBJ2-7|once|14|TRBV6-1
CASSEPGLPYEQYF
TGTGCCAGCAGTGAGCCGGGACTACCATACGAGCAGTACTTC
>-|TRBJ2-1|-|12|TRBV15
CATSRVQGKQFF
TGTGCCACCAGCAGAGTGCAGGGGAAGCAGTTCTTC
>TRBD1|TRBJ2-4|-|16|TRBV6-5
CASSYFPTGVKNIQYF
TGTGCCAGCAGTTACTTCCCGACAGGGGTAAAAAACATTCAGTACTTC
>-|TRBJ2-7|-|15|TRBV5-1
CASSLGAGYPYEQYF
TGCGCCAGCAGCTTGGGGGCAGGATACCCTTACGAGCAGTACTTC
>-|TRBJ2-5|-|14|TRBV21-1
CASRTTVYQETQYF
TGTGCCAGCAGGACGACAGTGTACCAAGAGACCCAGTACTTC
>-|TRBJ2-2|-|17|TRBV7-3
CASSLPGGGGGTGELFF
TGTGCCAGCAGCTTACCGGGAGGGGGCGGGGGCACCGGGGAGCTGTTTTTT
>-|TRBJ1-5|few|15|TRBV27
CASSGGTGRNQPQHF
TGTGCCAGCAGCGGGGGGACGGGTCGCAATCAGCCCCAGCATTTT
>-|TRBJ1-2|-|12|TRBV5-5
CASSRRLDGYTF
TGTGCCAGCAGCCGGAGGCTTGATGGCTACACCTTC